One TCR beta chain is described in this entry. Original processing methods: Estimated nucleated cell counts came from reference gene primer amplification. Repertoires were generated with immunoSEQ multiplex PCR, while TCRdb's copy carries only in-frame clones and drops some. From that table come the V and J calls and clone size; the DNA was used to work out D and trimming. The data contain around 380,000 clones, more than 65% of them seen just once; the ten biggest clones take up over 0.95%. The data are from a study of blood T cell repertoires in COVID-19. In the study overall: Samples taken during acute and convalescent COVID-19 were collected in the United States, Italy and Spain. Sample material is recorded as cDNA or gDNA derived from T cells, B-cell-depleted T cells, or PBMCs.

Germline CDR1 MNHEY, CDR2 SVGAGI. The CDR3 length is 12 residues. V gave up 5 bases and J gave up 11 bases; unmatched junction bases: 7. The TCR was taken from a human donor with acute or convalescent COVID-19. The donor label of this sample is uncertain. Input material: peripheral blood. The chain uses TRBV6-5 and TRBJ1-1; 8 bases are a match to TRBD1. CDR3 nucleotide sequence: TGTGCCAGCAGTATATACAGGGGGAGTGCTTTCTTT. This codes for CASSIYRGSAFF.